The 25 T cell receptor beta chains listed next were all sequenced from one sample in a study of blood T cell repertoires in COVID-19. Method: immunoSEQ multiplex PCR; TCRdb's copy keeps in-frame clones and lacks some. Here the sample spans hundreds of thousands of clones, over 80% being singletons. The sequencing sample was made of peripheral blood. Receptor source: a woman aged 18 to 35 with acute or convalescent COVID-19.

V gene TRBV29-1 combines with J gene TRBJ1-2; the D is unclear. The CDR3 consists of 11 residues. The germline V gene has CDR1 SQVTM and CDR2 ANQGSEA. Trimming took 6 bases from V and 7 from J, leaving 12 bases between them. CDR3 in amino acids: CSVRGGFGYTF. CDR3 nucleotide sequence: TGCAGCGTCCGAGGTGGGTTTGGCTACACCTTC.

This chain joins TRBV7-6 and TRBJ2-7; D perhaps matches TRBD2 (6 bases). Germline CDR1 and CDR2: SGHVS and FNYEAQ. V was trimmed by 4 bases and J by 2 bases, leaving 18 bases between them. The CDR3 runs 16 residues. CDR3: CASSSLSGTQPYEQYF. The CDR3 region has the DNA TGTGCCAGCAGCTCCCTTTCGGGGACTCAACCCTACGAGCAGTACTTC.

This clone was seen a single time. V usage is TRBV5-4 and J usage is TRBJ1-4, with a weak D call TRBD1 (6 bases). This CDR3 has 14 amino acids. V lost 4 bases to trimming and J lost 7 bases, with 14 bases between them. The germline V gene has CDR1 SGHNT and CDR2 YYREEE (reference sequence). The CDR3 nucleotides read TGTGCCAGCAGCCCAGGACAGTTTACTGAAAAACTGTTTTTT. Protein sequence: CASSPGQFTEKLFF.

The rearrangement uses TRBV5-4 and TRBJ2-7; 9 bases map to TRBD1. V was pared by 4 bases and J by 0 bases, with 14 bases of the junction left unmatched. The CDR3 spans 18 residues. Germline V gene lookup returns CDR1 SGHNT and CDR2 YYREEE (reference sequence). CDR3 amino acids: CASSHGTGKTRISYEQYF. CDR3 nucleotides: TGTGCCAGCAGCCACGGGACAGGGAAAACCCGAATCTCCTACGAGCAGTACTTC.

The CDR3 DNA is TGTGCCAGCAGCCCGGCCGAGCAGGTCAGCCCCCAGCATTTT. As protein: CASSPAEQVSPQHF. The chain links TRBV6-5 to TRBJ1-5, with unresolved D. The CDR3 is 14 residues long. Trimming shortened V by 6 bases and J by 10 bases, and 19 bases separated the two germline ends. CDR1 is MNHEY and CDR2 is SVGAGI in the germline V gene.

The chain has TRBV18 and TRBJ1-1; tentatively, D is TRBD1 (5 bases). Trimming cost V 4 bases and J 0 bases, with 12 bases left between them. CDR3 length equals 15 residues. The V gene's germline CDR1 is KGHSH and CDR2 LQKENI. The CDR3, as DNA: TGTGCCAGCTCACTATCCAACAGGTTGAACACTGAAGCTTTCTTT. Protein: CASSLSNRLNTEAFF.

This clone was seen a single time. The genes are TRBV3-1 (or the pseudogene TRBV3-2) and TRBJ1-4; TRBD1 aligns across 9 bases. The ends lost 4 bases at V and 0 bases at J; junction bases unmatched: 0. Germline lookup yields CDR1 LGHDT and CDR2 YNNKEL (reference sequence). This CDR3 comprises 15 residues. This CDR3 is CASSRTGATNEKLFF. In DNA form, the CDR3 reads TGTGCCAGCAGCCGGACAGGGGCAACTAATGAAAAACTGTTTTTT.

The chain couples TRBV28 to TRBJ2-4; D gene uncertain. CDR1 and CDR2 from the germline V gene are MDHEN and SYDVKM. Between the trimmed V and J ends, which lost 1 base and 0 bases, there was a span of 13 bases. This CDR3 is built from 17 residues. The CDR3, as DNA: TGTGCCAGCAGTTTATCCCCCACTGCCATAGCCAAAAACATTCAGTACTTC. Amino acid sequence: CASSLSPTAIAKNIQYF.

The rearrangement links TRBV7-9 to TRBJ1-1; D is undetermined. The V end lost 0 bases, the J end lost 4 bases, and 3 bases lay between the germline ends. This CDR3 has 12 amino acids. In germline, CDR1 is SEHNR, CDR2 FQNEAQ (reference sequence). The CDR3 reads CASSLALTEAFF. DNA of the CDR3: TGTGCCAGCAGCTTAGCCCTCACTGAAGCTTTCTTT. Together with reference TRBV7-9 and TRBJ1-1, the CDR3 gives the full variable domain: DTGVSQNPRHKITKRGQNVTFRCDPISEHNRLYWYRQTLGQGPEFLTYFQNEAQLEKSRLLSDRFSAERPKGSFSTLEIQRTEQGDSAMYLCASSLALTEAFFGQGTRLTVV.

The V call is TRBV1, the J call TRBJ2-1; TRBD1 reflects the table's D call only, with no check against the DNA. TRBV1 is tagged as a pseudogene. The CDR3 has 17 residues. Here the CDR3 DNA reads TGCACCAGCAGCCACTCCCGGGACAGGGGGTCCTACAATGAGCAGTTCTTC. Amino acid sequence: CTSSHSRDRGSYNEQFF.

In DNA, the CDR3 is TGTGCCAGCACCGGTGGGGGGTTAGGCGAGACCCAGTACTTC. Its translation: CASTGGGLGETQYF. The chain combines TRBV6-5 with TRBJ2-5; D possibly corresponds to TRBD2 (6 bases). The V end was cut by 7 bases, the J end by 5 bases, with 17 bases between. The CDR3 covers 14 residues. Germline V CDR1 and CDR2: MNHEY, SVGAGI.

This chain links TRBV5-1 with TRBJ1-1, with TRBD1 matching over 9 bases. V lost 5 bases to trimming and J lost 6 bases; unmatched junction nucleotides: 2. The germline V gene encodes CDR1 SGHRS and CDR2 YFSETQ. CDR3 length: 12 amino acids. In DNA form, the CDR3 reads TGCGCCAGCAGTAGACAGGGGGCTGAAGCTTTCTTT. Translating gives CASSRQGAEAFF.

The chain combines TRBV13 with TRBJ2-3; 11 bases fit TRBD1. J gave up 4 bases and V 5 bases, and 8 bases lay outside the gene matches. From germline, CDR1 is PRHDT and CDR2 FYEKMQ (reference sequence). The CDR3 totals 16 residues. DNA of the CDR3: TGTGCCAGCAGCCAAGCGGGACAGGGGGTATCAGATACGCAGTATTTT. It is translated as CASSQAGQGVSDTQYF.

The CDR3 DNA reads TGCGCCAGCAGCTTGTGGCCAGGGGATAACTACGAGCAGTACTTC. Protein: CASSLWPGDNYEQYF. The chain joins TRBV5-1 to TRBJ2-7, with D possibly TRBD1 on 6 matching bases. This CDR3 region has 15 residues. The V gene lost 1 base and the J gene lost 3 bases, with 14 bases spanning the gap. CDR1 SGHRS and CDR2 YFSETQ come from the germline V gene. Full variable domain (rest looked up from reference TRBV5-1 and TRBJ2-7): KAGVTQTPRYLIKTRGQQVTLSCSPISGHRSVSWYQQTPGQGLQFLFEYFSETQRNKGNFPGRFSGRQFSNSRSEMNVSTLELGDSALYLCASSLWPGDNYEQYFGPGTRLTVT.

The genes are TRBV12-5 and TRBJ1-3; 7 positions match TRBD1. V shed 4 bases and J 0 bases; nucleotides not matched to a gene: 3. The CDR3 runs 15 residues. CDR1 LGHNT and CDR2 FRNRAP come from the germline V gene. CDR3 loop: CASGSGGPSGNTIYF. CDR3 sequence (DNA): TGTGCTAGTGGTTCAGGGGGACCCTCTGGAAACACCATATATTTT.

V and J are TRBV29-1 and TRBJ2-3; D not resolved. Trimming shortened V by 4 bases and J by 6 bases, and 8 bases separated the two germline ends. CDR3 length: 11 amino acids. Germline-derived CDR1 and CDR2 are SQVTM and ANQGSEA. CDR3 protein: CSVGPSDTQYF. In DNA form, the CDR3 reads TGCAGCGTTGGTCCCAGTGATACGCAGTATTTT.

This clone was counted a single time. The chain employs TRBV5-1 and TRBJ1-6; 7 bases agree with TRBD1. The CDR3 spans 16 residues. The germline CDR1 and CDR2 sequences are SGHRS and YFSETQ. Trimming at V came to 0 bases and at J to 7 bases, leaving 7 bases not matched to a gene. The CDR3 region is CASSLGQGVKNSPLHF. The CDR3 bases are TGCGCCAGCAGCTTGGGTCAGGGGGTTAAGAATTCACCCCTCCACTTT.

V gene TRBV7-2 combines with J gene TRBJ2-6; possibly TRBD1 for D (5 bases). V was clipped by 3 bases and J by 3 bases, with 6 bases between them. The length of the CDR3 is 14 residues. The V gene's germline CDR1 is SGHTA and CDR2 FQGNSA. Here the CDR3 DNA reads TGTGCCAGCAGCTTTCAGGGTGGGGCCAACGTCCTGACTTTC. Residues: CASSFQGGANVLTF.

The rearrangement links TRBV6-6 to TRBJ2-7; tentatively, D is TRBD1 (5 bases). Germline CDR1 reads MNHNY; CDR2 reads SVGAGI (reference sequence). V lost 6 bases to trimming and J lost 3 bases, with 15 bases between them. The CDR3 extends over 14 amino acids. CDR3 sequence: CASSTRAPDYEQYF. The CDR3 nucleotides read TGTGCCAGCAGCACCAGGGCTCCTGACTACGAGCAGTACTTC.

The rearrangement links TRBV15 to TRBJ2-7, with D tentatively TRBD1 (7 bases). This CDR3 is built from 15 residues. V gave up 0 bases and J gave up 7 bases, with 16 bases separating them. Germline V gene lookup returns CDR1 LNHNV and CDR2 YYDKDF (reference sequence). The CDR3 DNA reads TGTGCCACCAGCAGAGATCAGGAGGGGGCAAGGGAGCAGTACTTC. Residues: CATSRDQEGAREQYF.

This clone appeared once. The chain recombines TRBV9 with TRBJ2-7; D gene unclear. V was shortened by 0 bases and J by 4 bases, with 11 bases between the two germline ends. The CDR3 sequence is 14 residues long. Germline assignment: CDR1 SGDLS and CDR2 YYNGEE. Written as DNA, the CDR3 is TGTGCCAGCAGCGTAGCCCAGGTAGGTTACGAGCAGTACTTC. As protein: CASSVAQVGYEQYF.

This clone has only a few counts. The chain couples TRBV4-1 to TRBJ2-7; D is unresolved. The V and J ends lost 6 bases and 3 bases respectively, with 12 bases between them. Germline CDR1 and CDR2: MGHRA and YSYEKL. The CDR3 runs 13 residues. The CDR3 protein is CASRGPSVYEQYF. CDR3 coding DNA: TGCGCCAGCAGGGGTCCGAGCGTCTACGAGCAGTACTTC.

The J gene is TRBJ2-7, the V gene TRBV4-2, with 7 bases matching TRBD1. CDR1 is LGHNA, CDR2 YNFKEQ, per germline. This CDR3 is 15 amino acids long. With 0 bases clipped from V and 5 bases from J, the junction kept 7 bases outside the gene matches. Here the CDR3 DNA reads TGTGCCAGCAGCCAAGATCCAGACAGGGTAAACGAGCAGTACTTC. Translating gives CASSQDPDRVNEQYF.

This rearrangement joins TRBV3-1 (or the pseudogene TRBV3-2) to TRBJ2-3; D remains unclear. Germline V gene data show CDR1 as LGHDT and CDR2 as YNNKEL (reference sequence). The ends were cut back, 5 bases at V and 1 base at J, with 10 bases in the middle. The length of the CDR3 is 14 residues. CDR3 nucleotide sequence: TGTGCCAGCAGCTACCGAAGCCGCACAGATACGCAGTATTTT. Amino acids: CASSYRSRTDTQYF.

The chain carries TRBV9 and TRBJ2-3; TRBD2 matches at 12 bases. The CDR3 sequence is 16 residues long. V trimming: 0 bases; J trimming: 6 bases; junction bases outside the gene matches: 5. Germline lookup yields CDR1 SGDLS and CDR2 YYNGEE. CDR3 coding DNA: TGTGCCAGCAGCGTAGTAGGGGGGACTAGCGGGGATACGCAGTATTTT. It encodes CASSVVGGTSGDTQYF.